Below, 19 T cell receptor beta chains from the same sample are listed, as sequenced in a study of tumor-infiltrating lymphocytes in oesophageal squamous cell carcinoma. TCRdb processed the PCR reads anew with MiXCR; each CDR3 protein has one entry. In the table there are fewer than 20,000 distinct CDR3 sequences, around 41% of which are singletons. The material sequenced was normal esophageal tissue next to the tumor. The receptors here all came from a male donor with esophageal squamous cell carcinoma.

This sequence joins TRBV6-1 and TRBJ2-7; a possible D gene is TRBD2 (6 bases). Per the germline V gene, CDR1 is MNHNS and CDR2 is SASEGT. CDR3 size: 15 residues. V lost 8 bases, J lost 7 bases, and 24 bases lay in between. The CDR3: CASSWRDPGSNEQYF. As DNA, the CDR3 is TGTGCCAGCTCCTGGAGGGACCCGGGTAGCAATGAGCAGTACTTC.

This clonotype was found many times. The V and J genes are TRBV5-1 and TRBJ1-1, with a tentative D call TRBD1 (5 bases). CDR1 and CDR2 from the germline V gene are SGHRS and YFSETQ. The CDR3 covers 14 residues. With 2 bases removed from V and 5 bases from J, the gap between germline ends came to 13 bases. In DNA form, the CDR3 reads TGCGCCAGCAGCTTCGACCAGGGAGGAACTGAAGCTTTCTTT. Translating it yields CASSFDQGGTEAFF.

As to this clonotype: The missing conserved phenylalanine or tryptophan at the end of this CDR3 makes a read error likely. No DNA is shown, since the ends of the CDR3 on it are uncertain; the CDR3 is the one TCRdb lists. The chain has TRBV12-3 or TRBV12-4 and TRBJ2-7; no DNA check was done on the table's D call, TRBD1. The CDR3 region is 14 residues in length, termini included. The CDR3 is CASSLWLREQFFGA.

This clonotype was picked up many times. V usage is TRBV10-3 and J usage is TRBJ2-4; D is unclear. The J call may be wrong; the DNA end is better matched by TRBJ2-1. The CDR3 spans 12 residues. Germline values: CDR1 ENHRY, CDR2 SYGVKD. The CDR3 nucleotides read TGTGCCATCAGTAATCAGGTGGATGAGCAGTTCTTC. This encodes CAISNQVDEQFF.

This clonotype was counted at least ten times. The chain combines TRBV4-3 with TRBJ2-1; 13 nucleotides line up with TRBD2. The CDR3 sequence is 15 residues long. Germline CDR1 reads LGHNA; CDR2 reads YSLEER. V lost 8 bases, J lost 7 bases, and 8 bases stayed unmatched. DNA of the CDR3: TGCGCCAGCTCTGACCAGGGACTAGCGGGAAATGAGCAGTTCTTC. This sequence encodes CASSDQGLAGNEQFF.

This clonotype was detected ten times or more. The chain combines TRBV6-1 with TRBJ2-7, with TRBD2 as a possible D gene (6 bases). Trimming shortened V by 5 bases and J by 6 bases, and 11 bases separated the two germline ends. This CDR3 region has 12 residues. Per the germline V gene, CDR1 is MNHNS and CDR2 is SASEGT. The CDR3 sequence: CASSRTGGEQYF. Here the CDR3 DNA reads TGTGCCAGCAGTCGGACCGGGGGCGAGCAGTACTTC.

By share, this clonotype ranks as medium-sized. The chain joins TRBV6-1 to TRBJ2-1; perhaps TRBD2 as D (7 bases). This CDR3 has 14 residues. The V gene lost 7 bases and the J gene lost 8 bases, with 18 bases spanning the gap. Looked up from germline, CDR1 is MNHNS and CDR2 is SASEGT. This chain's CDR3 is CASMRGGVGYEQFF. The CDR3 coding sequence is TGTGCCAGCATGAGGGGGGGTGTCGGTTATGAGCAGTTCTTC.

This clonotype was seen repeatedly, ten times or more. The chain recombines TRBV28 with TRBJ2-1; 9 bases map to TRBD1. Germline CDR1 MDHEN, CDR2 SYDVKM. The V segment lost 7 bases and the J segment 7 bases; nucleotides outside the gene matches: 8. The length of the CDR3 is 14 residues. CDR3 sequence reads: CASKTGGVRNEQFF. The CDR3 DNA sequence: TGTGCCAGCAAAACAGGGGGCGTTAGGAATGAGCAGTTCTTC.

To note about this clonotype: The conserved phenylalanine or tryptophan normally closing the CDR3 is absent here, so this likely arose from a read error. It is unclear where the CDR3 begins or ends on the DNA, so no DNA is shown, and the CDR3 is as TCRdb lists it. This chain connects TRBV7-4 to TRBJ2-6; no DNA check was done on the table's D call, TRBD2. The CDR3 extends over 19 residues, inclusive of both ends. Germline assignment: CDR1 SGHVT and CDR2 SQSDAQ. This CDR3 reads CASSPAASGIFWNEQFFGA.

Ten or more counts support this clonotype. V and J are TRBV12-3 or TRBV12-4 and TRBJ1-4, with D tentatively TRBD1 (6 bases). The CDR3 loop spans 14 amino acids. V was shortened by 6 bases and J by 1 base, with 9 bases between the two germline ends. CDR3 coding DNA: TGTGCCAGCAGGGGGGGCGGAACTAATGAAAAACTGTTTTTT. It specifies CASRGGGTNEKLFF.

This clonotype was observed at least ten times. The chain is built from TRBV5-6 and TRBJ2-5; tentatively, D is TRBD1 (5 bases). Germline assignment: CDR1 SGHDT and CDR2 YYEEEE. V was pared by 0 bases and J by 5 bases, with 14 bases between. CDR3 length equals 15 residues. This CDR3 is CASSLAGRVVETQYF. The CDR3, as DNA: TGTGCCAGCAGCTTGGCCGGCAGGGTGGTGGAGACCCAGTACTTC.

This chain links TRBV6-8 with TRBJ2-1; maybe TRBD2 (6 bases). Germline-derived CDR1 and CDR2 are MNHGY and SAAAGT. The CDR3 runs to 15 residues. V was trimmed by 2 bases and J by 6 bases, leaving 14 bases between them. DNA of the CDR3: TGTGCCAGCAGTTACCTAGCGTTAGACCGCAATGAGCAGTTCTTC. This codes for CASSYLALDRNEQFF.

This clonotype was detected many times. The chain joins TRBV7-6 to TRBJ2-2; D may be TRBD2 (7 bases). This CDR3 contains 16 residues. Trimming left V 5 bases short and J 3 bases short, with 16 bases between. Per the germline V gene, CDR1 is SGHVS and CDR2 is FNYEAQ. This chain's CDR3 is CASSPRGGQDTGELFF. In nucleotides, the CDR3 is TGTGCCAGCAGCCCTAGGGGGGGCCAGGACACCGGGGAGCTGTTTTTT.

In regard to this clonotype: The CDR3 does not end in the conserved phenylalanine or tryptophan, so this is likely a read error. The DNA is left out, because the CDR3 cannot be placed on it with certainty; the CDR3 is given as TCRdb lists it. The rearrangement links TRBV7-8 to TRBJ2-5; TRBD2 was called by the table and not checked on the DNA. The CDR3 length equals 16 residues, ends included. Germline V gene sequence: CDR1 SGHVS, CDR2 FQNEAQ. CDR3 in amino acids: CTSSFLGVGSPLHFRN.

The rearrangement joins TRBV12-3 or TRBV12-4 to TRBJ2-7, with TRBD2 matching over 7 bases. V shed 6 bases and J 9 bases; nucleotides not matched to a gene: 14. The CDR3 covers 14 residues. The CDR3 DNA reads TGTGCCAGCAGACTAGGGACTACCACAGATACGCAGTACTTC. Protein product: CASRLGTTTDTQYF.

Sample share makes this clonotype large. The chain carries TRBV7-8 and TRBJ2-1; D is perhaps TRBD2 (6 bases). Germline V gene lookup returns CDR1 SGHVS and CDR2 FQNEAQ. Trimming left V 4 bases short and J 10 bases short, with 20 bases between. The CDR3 sequence is 15 residues long. This chain's CDR3 is CASSYLEGWVGEQFF. The CDR3 coding sequence is TGTGCCAGCAGCTATTTGGAGGGATGGGTCGGGGAGCAGTTCTTC.

J is TRBJ2-3 and V is TRBV11-2; 7 bases align to TRBD2. CDR1 is SGHAT, CDR2 FQNNGV, per germline. CDR3 length: 16 amino acids. Germline trimming cut 5 bases from V and 1 base from J; bases unmatched to any gene: 9. The CDR3 is CASSPREAHRTDTQYF. DNA of the CDR3: TGTGCCAGCAGCCCCCGGGAGGCCCATCGCACAGATACGCAGTATTTT. Combining the CDR3 with reference TRBV11-2 and TRBJ2-3 gives the whole variable domain EAGVAQSPRYKIIEKRQSVAFWCNPISGHATLYWYQQILGQGPKLLIQFQNNGVVDDSQLPKDRFSAERLKGVDSTLKIQPAKLEDSAVYLCASSPREAHRTDTQYFGPGTRLTVL.

In its sample, this clonotype was seen a few times. Here the CDR3 omits its conserved ending phenylalanine or tryptophan, so a read error is the likely source. The DNA is omitted, as the CDR3 cannot be located on it reliably, and the CDR3 follows TCRdb's listing. The chain joins TRBV7-6 to TRBJ2-1; TRBD2, the table's D call, lacks a check against the DNA. A total of 18 residues make up the CDR3, ends included. Germline loops: CDR1 SGHVS, CDR2 FNYEAQ. The CDR3 sequence: CASSVALGHVWSPLHFGN.

In its sample, this clonotype was seen many times. A single base separates this from a much larger clone, so it may be a read error. The V and J genes are TRBV24-1 and TRBJ2-7; a weak D match, TRBD1 (5 bases). Germline V lookup: CDR1 KGHDR, CDR2 SFDVKD. CDR3 size: 12 residues. Trimming stripped 9 bases from V and 7 bases from J, with 15 bases between. This CDR3 reads CATEGAGNEQYF. CDR3 DNA: TGTGCCACCGAAGGGGCCGGCAATGAGCAGTACTTC.